This TCR beta chain was captured in a study of shared clonotypes between healthy human individuals. Produced via immunoSEQ multiplex PCR; TCRdb's table is partial and in-frame only. Among fewer than 3 million clones listed, 85% to 95% were seen once. There are 16 residues in the CDR3. Trimming left V 0 bases short and J 0 bases short, with 7 bases between. Germline values: CDR1 SGHRS, CDR2 YFSETQ. As regards this clone: Other DNA sequences of this sample code for an identical CDR3.

The specimen sequenced was naive CD4+ T cells from PBMCs. Subset meaning: CD45RA+ positively selected. This TCR came from a man between 18 and 35 years old in good health. Some clones in this sample may be carry-over from other donors' samples. The J gene is TRBJ2-6, the V gene TRBV5-1; no clear D. For the CDR3, the DNA is TGCGCCAGCAGCTTGGAACCGAGCTCTGGGGCCAACGTCCTGACTTTC. It is translated as CASSLEPSSGANVLTF. Filled out from reference TRBV5-1 and TRBJ2-6, the complete variable domain reads KAGVTQTPRYLIKTRGQQVTLSCSPISGHRSVSWYQQTPGQGLQFLFEYFSETQRNKGNFPGRFSGRQFSNSRSEMNVSTLELGDSALYLCASSLEPSSGANVLTFGAGSRLTVL.